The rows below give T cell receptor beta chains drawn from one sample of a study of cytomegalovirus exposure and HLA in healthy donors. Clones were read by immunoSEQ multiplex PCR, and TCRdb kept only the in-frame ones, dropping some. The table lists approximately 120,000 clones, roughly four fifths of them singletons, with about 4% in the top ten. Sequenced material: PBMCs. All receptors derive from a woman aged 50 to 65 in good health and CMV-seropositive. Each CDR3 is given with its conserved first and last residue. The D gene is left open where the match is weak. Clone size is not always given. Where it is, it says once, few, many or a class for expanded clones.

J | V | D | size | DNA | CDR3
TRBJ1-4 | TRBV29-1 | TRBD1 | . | TGCAGCGTTGTTGTCGGGCCGGGACAGGCAATCGAAAAACTGTTTTTT | CSVVVGPGQAIEKLFF
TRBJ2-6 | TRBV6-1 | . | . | TGTGCCAGCAGTGAACAGGGGACTGGGGCCAACGTCCTGACTTTC | CASSEQGTGANVLTF
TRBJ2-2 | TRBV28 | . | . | TGTGCCAGCAGAGGGGGATTAGACGGGGAGCTGTTTTTT | CASRGGLDGELFF
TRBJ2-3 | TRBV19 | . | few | TGTGCCAGTAGTATAGGGTCGAGAACCACAGATACGCAGTATTTT | CASSIGSRTTDTQYF
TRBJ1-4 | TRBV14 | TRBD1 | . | TGTGCCAGCAGCCAAGATCGAATCGGGACAGTGAATGAAAAACTGTTTTTT | CASSQDRIGTVNEKLFF
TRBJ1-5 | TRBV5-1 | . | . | TGCGCCAGCAGCTTTGGGGAGGGGGATAGCAATCAGCCCCAGCATTTT | CASSFGEGDSNQPQHF
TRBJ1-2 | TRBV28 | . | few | TGTGCCAGCAGTCTCGGACAAGTCTACACCTTC | CASSLGQVYTF
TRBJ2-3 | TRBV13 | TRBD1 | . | TGTGCCAGCAGCCACGCGGGACAGGGGACAGATACGCAGTATTTT | CASSHAGQGTDTQYF
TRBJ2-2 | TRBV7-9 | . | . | TGTGCCAGCAGCTTAGCTGGACGGGGGGCGCGGACCGGGGAGCTGTTTTTT | CASSLAGRGARTGELFF
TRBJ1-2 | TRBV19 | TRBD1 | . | TGTGCCAGTACGCGGAGACAGGGGCAAGGTTATGGCTACACCTTC | CASTRRQGQGYGYTF
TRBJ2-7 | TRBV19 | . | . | TGTGCCAGTCGCAGGGCTACATCCTACGAGCAGTACTTC | CASRRATSYEQYF
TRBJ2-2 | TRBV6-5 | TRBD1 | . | TGTGCCAGCAGGCCCGGGACAGGGGACACCGGGGAGCTGTTTTTT | CASRPGTGDTGELFF
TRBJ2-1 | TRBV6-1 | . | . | TGTGCCAGCAGTGAAGGCAGGGCCTCCTACAATGAGCAGTTCTTC | CASSEGRASYNEQFF
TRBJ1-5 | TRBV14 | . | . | TGTGCCAGCAGCCCCGGAGATTATCAGCCCCAGCATTTT | CASSPGDYQPQHF
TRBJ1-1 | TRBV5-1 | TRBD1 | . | TGCGCCAGCAGCTTGGTGGGACAGGCCGTTGAAGCTTTCTTT | CASSLVGQAVEAFF
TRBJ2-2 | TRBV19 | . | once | TGTGCCACTGCGAGCCGGGACAAAGACACCGGGGAGCTGTTTTTT | CATASRDKDTGELFF
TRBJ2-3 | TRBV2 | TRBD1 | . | TGTGCCAGCAGTGGGGGGACAGGCCCACTCTCCACAGATACGCAGTATTTT | CASSGGTGPLSTDTQYF
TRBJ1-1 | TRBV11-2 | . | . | TGTGCCAGCAGCCCGGCTTCGGGTATTACTGAAGCTTTCTTT | CASSPASGITEAFF
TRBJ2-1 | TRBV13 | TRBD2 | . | TGTGCCAGCAGCTCGGGGGTGACTAGCGGGGGGACCCCAGGGTCCAATGAGCAGTTCTTC | CASSSGVTSGGTPGSNEQFF
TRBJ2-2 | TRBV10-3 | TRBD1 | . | TGTGCCATCAAGGTGGGGGACAGGGGGATACCCGGGGAGCTGTTTTTT | CAIKVGDRGIPGELFF
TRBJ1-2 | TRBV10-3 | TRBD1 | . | TGTGCCATCAGTCACGGACAGGAACCCTATGGCTACACCTTC | CAISHGQEPYGYTF